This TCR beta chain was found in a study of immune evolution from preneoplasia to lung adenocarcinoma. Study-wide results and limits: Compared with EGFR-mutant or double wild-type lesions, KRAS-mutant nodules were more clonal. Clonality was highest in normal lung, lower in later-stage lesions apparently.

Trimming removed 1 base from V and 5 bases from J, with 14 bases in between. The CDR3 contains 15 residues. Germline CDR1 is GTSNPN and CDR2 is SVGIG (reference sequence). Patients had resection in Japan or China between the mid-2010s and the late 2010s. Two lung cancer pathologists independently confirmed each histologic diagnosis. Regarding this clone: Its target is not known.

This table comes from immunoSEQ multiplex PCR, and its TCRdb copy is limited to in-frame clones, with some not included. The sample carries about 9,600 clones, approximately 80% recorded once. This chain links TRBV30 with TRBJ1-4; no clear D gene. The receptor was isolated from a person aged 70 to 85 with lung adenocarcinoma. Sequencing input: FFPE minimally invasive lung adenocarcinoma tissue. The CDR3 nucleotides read TGTGCCTGGAGTGCTTATTTGTCCCGAAATGAAAAACTGTTTTTT. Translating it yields CAWSAYLSRNEKLFF.